This TCR beta chain was observed in a study of control samples from healthy donors and cancer patients. Clones were sequenced by immunoSEQ multiplex PCR, and TCRdb holds only the in-frame ones, with some missing. Among roughly 120,000 clones listed, approximately 90% were seen once. V gave up 1 base and J gave up 7 bases, with 8 bases separating them. Looked up from germline, CDR1 is MNHNS and CDR2 is SASEGT. The CDR3 is made up of 13 amino acids. Sequenced material: blood. The chain combines TRBV6-1 with TRBJ2-4; no firm D call. The sequence derives from a woman between 18 and 30 years old in good health. CDR3 in DNA: TGTGCCAGCAGTGAAGAGGACGGGAACATTCAGTACTTC. This encodes CASSEEDGNIQYF.